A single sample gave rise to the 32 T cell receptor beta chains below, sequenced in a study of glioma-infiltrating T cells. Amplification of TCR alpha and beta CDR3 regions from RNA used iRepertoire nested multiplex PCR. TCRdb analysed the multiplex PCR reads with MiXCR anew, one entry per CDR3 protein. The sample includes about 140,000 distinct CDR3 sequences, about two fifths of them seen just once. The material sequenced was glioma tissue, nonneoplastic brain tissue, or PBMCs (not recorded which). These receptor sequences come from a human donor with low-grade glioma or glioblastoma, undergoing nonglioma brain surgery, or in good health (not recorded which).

This CDR3 reads CSARETGDYGYTF. The CDR3 DNA reads TGCAGTGCCAGGGAGACGGGCGACTATGGCTACACCTTC. The chain joins TRBV20-1 to TRBJ1-2; possibly TRBD1 for D (5 bases). The CDR3 is 13 residues long. CDR1 DFQATT and CDR2 SNEGSKA come from the germline V gene (reference sequence). Between the trimmed V and J ends, which lost 6 bases and 3 bases, there was a span of 14 bases.

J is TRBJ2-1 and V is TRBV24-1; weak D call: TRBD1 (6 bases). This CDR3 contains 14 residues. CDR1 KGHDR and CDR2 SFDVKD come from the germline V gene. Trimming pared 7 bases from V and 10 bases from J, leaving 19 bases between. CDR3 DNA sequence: TGTGCCACCAGACCCTCGGTGGGGGCCCAGGAGCAGTTCTTC. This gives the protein CATRPSVGAQEQFF.

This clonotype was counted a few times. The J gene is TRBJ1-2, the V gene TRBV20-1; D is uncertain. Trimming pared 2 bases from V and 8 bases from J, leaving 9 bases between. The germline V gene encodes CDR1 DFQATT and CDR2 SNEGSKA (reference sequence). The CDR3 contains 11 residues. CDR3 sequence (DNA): TGCAGTGCTAGACAAACCGGAGGCTACACCTTC. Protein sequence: CSARQTGGYTF.

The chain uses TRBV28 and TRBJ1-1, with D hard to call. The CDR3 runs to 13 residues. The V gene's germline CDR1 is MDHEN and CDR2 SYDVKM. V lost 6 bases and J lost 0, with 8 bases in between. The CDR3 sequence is CASRRAMNTEAFF. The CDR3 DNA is TGTGCCAGCAGGCGCGCAATGAACACTGAAGCTTTCTTT.

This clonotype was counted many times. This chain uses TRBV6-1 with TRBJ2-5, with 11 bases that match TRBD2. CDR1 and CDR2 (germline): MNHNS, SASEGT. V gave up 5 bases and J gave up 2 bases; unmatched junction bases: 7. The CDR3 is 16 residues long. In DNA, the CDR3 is TGTGCCAGCAGTTCAGGACTAGCGGGTACTCAAGAGACCCAGTACTTC. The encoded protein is CASSSGLAGTQETQYF.

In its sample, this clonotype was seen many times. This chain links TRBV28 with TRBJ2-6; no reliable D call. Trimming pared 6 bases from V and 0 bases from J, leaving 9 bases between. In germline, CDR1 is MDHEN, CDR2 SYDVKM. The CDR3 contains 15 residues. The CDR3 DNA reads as TGTGCCAGCAGGGGCTCAAGCTCTGGGGCCAACGTCCTGACTTTC. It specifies CASRGSSSGANVLTF.

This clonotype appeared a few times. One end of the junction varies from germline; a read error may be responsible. In nucleotides, the CDR3 is TGTGCCACCAGCACGGTCACTGAAGCTTTCTTT. Translation gives CATSTVTEAFF. The chain uses TRBV7-2 and TRBJ1-1; the D is unclear. The CDR3 has 11 residues. The germline V gene has CDR1 SGHTA and CDR2 FQGNSA.

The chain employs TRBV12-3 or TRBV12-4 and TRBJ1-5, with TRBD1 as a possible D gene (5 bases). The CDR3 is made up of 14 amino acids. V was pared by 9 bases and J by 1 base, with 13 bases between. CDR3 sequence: CASWDRQSNQPQHF. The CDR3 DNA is TGTGCCAGTTGGGACCGTCAGAGCAATCAGCCCCAGCATTTT.

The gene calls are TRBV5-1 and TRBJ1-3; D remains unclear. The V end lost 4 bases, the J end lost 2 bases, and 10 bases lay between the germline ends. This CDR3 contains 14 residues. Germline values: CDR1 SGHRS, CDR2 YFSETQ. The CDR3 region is CASSPGVAGNTIYF. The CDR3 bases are TGCGCCAGCAGCCCGGGTGTGGCTGGAAACACCATATATTTT.

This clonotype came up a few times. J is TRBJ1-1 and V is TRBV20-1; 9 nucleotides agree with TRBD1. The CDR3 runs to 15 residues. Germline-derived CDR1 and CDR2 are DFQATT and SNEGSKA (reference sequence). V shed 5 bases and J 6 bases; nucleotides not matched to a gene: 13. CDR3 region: CSAETRDRVYAEAFF. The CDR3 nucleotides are TGCAGTGCTGAGACCCGGGACAGGGTTTACGCTGAAGCTTTCTTT.

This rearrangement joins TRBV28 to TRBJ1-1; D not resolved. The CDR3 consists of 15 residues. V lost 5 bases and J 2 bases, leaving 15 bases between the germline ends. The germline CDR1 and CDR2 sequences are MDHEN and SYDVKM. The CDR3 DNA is TGTGCCAGCAGTGAAGTATATCCCCCAAACACTGAAGCTTTCTTT. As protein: CASSEVYPPNTEAFF.

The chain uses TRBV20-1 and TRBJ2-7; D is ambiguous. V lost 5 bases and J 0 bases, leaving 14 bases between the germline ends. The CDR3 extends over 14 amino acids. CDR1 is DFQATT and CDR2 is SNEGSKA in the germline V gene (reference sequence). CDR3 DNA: TGCAGTGCTCCCCTTCCGGGCTTCTCCTACGAGCAGTACTTC. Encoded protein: CSAPLPGFSYEQYF.

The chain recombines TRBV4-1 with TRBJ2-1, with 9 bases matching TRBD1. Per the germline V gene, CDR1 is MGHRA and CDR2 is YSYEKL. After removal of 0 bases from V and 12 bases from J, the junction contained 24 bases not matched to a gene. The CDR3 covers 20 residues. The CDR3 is CASSQDTGQGVHNDTTGQFF. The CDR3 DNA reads TGCGCCAGCAGCCAAGACACGGGACAGGGTGTCCACAATGACACGACAGGGCAGTTCTTC.

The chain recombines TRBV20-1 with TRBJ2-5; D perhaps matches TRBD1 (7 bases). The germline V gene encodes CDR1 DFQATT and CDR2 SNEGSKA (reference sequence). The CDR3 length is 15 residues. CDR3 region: CSTMEGRGLQETQYF. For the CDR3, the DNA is TGCAGCACCATGGAGGGTAGGGGGCTACAAGAGACCCAGTACTTC.

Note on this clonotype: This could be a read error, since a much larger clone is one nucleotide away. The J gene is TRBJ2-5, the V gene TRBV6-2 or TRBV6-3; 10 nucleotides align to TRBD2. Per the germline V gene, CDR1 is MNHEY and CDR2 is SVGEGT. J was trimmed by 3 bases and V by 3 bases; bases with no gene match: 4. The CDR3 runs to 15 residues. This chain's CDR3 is CASSYIGLAEETQYF. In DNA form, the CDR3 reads TGTGCCAGCAGTTATATCGGACTAGCGGAAGAGACCCAGTACTTC.

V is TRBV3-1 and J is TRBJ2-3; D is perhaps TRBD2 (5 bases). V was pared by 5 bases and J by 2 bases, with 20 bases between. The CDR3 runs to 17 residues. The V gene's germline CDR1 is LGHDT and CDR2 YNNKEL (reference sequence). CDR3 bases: TGTGCCAGCAGCTATCAGGCTAGCCGGGTGAACACAGATACGCAGTATTTT. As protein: CASSYQASRVNTDTQYF.

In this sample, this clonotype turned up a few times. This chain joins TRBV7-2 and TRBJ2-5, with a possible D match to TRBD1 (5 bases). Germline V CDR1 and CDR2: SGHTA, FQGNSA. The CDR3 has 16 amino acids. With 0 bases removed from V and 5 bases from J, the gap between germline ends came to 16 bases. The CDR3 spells CASSLAGAQPGETQYF. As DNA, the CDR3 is TGTGCCAGCAGCTTAGCTGGGGCCCAGCCCGGGGAGACCCAGTACTTC.

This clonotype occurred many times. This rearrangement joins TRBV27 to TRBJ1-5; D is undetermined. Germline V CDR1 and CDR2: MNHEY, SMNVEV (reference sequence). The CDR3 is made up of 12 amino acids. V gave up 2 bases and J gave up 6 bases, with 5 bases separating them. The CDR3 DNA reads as TGTGCCAGCAGTTTAGGAGGTCAGCCCCAGCATTTT. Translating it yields CASSLGGQPQHF.

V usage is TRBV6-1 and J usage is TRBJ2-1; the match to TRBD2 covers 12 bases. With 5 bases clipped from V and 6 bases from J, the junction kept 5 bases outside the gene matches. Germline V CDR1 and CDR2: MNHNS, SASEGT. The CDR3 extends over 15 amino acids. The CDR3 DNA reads TGTGCCAGCAGTCCTCTAGCGGGAGGGAGCAATGAGCAGTTCTTC. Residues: CASSPLAGGSNEQFF.

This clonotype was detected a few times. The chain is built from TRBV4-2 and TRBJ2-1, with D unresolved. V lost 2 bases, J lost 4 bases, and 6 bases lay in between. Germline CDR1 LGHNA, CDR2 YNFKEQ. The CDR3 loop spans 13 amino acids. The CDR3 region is CASSQLVYNEQFF. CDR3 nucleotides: TGTGCCAGCAGCCAACTAGTTTACAATGAGCAGTTCTTC.

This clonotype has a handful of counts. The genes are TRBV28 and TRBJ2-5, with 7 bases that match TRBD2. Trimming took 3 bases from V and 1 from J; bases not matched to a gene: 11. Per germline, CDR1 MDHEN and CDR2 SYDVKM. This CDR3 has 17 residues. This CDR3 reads CASSFPSGRRSQETQYF. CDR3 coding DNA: TGTGCCAGCAGTTTCCCTAGCGGAAGAAGGTCCCAAGAGACCCAGTACTTC.

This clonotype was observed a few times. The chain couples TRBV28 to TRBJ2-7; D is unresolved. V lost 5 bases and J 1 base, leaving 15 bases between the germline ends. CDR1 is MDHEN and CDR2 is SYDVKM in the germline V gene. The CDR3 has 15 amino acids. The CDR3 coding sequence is TGTGCCAGCAGTCCACCAGACTCCCGGTCCTACGAGCAGTACTTC. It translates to CASSPPDSRSYEQYF.

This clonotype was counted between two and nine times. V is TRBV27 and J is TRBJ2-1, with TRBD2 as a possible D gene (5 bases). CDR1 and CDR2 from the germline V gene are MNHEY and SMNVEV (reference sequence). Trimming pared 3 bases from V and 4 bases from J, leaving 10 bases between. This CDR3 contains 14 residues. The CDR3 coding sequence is TGTGCCAGCAGTTTGAGGGCTGATTACAATGAGCAGTTCTTC. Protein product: CASSLRADYNEQFF.

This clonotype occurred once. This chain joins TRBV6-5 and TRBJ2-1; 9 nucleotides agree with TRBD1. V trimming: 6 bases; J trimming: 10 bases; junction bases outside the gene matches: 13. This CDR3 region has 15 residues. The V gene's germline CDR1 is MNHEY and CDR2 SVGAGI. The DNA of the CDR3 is TGTGCCAGCAGGATGACAGGGGGTATAGCCTACGAGCAGTTCTTC. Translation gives CASRMTGGIAYEQFF.

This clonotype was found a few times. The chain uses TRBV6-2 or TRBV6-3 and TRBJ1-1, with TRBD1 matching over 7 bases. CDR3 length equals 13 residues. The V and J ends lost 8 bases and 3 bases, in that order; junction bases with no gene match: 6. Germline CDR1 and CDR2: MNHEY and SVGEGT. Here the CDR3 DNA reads TGTGCCAGCGTACGAGGGGGCTACACTGAAGCTTTCTTT. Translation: CASVRGGYTEAFF.

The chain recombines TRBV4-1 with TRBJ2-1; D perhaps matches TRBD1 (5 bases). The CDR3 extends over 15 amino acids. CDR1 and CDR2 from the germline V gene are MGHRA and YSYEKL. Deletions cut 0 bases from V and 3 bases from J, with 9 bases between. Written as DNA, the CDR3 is TGCGCCAGCAGCCAAGAGTCCAGGGTCTACAATGAGCAGTTCTTC. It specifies CASSQESRVYNEQFF.

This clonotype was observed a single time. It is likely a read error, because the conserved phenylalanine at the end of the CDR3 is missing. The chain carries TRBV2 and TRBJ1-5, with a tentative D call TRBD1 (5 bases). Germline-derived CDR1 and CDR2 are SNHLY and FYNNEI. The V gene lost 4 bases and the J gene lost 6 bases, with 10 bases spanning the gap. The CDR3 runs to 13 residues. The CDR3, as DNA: TGTGCCAGCAGTGGGGGGGGGACTCAGCCCCAGCATTCT. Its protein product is CASSGGGTQPQHS.

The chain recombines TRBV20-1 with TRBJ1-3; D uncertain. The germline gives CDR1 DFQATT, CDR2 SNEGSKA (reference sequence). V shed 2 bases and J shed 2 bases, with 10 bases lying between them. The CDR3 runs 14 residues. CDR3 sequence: CSARQEGAGNTIYF. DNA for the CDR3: TGCAGTGCTAGACAGGAAGGAGCTGGAAACACCATATATTTT.

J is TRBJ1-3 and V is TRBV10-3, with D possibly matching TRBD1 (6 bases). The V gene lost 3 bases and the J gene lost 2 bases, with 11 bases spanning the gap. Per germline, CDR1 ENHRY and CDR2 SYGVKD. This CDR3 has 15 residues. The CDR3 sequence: CAISEQQGPGNTIYF. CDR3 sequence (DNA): TGTGCCATCAGTGAACAGCAGGGGCCTGGAAACACCATATATTTT.

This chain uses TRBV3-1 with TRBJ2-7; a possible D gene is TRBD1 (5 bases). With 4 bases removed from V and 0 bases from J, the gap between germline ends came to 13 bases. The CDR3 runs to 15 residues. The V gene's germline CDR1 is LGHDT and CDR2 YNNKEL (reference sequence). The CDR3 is CASSPRWGISYEQYF. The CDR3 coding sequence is TGTGCCAGCAGCCCCAGATGGGGCATCTCCTACGAGCAGTACTTC.

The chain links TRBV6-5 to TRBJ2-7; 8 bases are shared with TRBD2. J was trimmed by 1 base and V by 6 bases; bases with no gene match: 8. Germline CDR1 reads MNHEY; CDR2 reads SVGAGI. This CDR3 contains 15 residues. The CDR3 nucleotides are TGTGCCAGCAGCCAAGTTCGGGGGGGTTCCTACGAGCAGTACTTC. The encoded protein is CASSQVRGGSYEQYF.

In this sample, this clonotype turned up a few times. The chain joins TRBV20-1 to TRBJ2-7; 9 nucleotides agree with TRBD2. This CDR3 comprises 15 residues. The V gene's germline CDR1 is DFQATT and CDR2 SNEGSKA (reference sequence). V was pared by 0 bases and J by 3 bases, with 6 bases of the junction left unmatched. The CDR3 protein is CSARDRASGVYEQYF. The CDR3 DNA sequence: TGCAGTGCTAGAGATCGAGCTAGCGGGGTCTACGAGCAGTACTTC.